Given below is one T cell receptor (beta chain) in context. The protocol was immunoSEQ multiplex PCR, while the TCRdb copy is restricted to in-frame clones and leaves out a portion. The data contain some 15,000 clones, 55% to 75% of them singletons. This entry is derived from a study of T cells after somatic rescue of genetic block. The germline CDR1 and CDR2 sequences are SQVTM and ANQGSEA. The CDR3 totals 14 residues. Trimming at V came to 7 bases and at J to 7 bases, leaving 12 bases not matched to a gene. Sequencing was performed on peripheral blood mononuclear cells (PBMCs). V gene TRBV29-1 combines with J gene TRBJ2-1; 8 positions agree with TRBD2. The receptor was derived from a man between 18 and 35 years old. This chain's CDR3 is CSALAGASRNEQFF. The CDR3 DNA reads TGCAGCGCCCTAGCGGGTGCGAGCAGGAATGAGCAGTTCTTC.